This TCR beta chain was documented in a study of tumor-infiltrating lymphocytes in oesophageal squamous cell carcinoma. From the PCR reads, TCRdb called clonotypes with MiXCR, one entry per CDR3 protein. The sample contains 15,000 to 20,000 distinct CDR3 sequences, about 41% of which appear only once. Concerning this clonotype: The CDR3 end shows no conserved phenylalanine or tryptophan, and so a read error is likely. No DNA is shown, since the ends of the CDR3 on it are uncertain; the CDR3 is the one TCRdb lists.

Germline CDR1 reads SGHVS; CDR2 reads FNYEAQ. The CDR3 is 16 amino acids long, termini counted. This TCR was recovered from a male donor with esophageal squamous cell carcinoma. Input material: normal esophageal tissue next to the tumor. The chain links TRBV7-6 to TRBJ2-5; TRBD1 was called by the table and not checked on the DNA. The CDR3 here is CASSFGGLGETQYFGP.